These 11 T cell receptor beta chains were sequenced from one sample in a study of shared clonotypes between healthy human individuals. Sequencing used immunoSEQ multiplex PCR; TCRdb keeps in-frame clones, though not all of them. The data show more than 2 million clones, under 97% seen once. The specimen sequenced was naive CD4+ T cells sorted from blood. As for subset: CD45RA+ positively selected. Receptors were obtained from a man aged 18 to 35 in good health.

This clone was found once. The rearrangement joins TRBV6-5 to TRBJ1-2; D is perhaps TRBD1 (5 bases). The CDR3 spans 13 residues. Germline-derived CDR1 and CDR2 are MNHEY and SVGAGI. V was trimmed by 6 bases and J by 4 bases, leaving 12 bases between them. The CDR3 sequence is CASSNAGGYGYTF. CDR3 coding DNA: TGTGCCAGCAGCAATGCCGGGGGCTATGGCTACACCTTC.

The chain has TRBV27 and TRBJ1-5, with TRBD1 matching 7 bases. This CDR3 comprises 15 residues. The V gene's germline CDR1 is MNHEY and CDR2 SMNVEV (reference sequence). The V and J ends lost 9 bases and 0 bases, in that order; junction bases with no gene match: 8. CDR3 amino acids: CASDRGQNSNQPQHF. The CDR3 DNA reads TGTGCCAGTGATAGGGGACAGAATAGCAATCAGCCCCAGCATTTT.

The chain joins TRBV6-1 to TRBJ2-6, with 9 bases fitting TRBD1. Trimming removed 6 bases from V and 3 bases from J; junction bases left unmatched: 3. Germline V gene sequence: CDR1 MNHNS, CDR2 SASEGT. The CDR3 extends over 15 amino acids. The CDR3 bases are TGTGCCAGCAGCACAGGGGGCAATGGGGCCAACGTCCTGACTTTC. Translation: CASSTGGNGANVLTF.

The genes are TRBV5-4 and TRBJ2-5, with 7 bases fitting TRBD2. V trimming: 0 bases; J trimming: 5 bases; junction bases outside the gene matches: 4. This CDR3 has 14 residues. Germline V gives CDR1 SGHNT, CDR2 YYREEE (reference sequence). The CDR3 sequence is CASSLVGGYETQYF. In nucleotides, the CDR3 is TGTGCCAGCAGCTTGGTGGGAGGGTATGAGACCCAGTACTTC.

This clone was seen once. V and J are TRBV6-5 and TRBJ1-6; tentative D call: TRBD1 (5 bases). The CDR3 spans 14 residues. V lost 7 bases and J 7 bases, leaving 14 bases between the germline ends. Germline V gene sequence: CDR1 MNHEY, CDR2 SVGAGI. This CDR3 is CASTLTGGNSPLHF. The CDR3 DNA reads TGTGCCAGCACCCTAACAGGAGGCAATTCACCCCTCCACTTT.

This clone was counted once. The chain is built from TRBV28 and TRBJ2-1; 7 bases agree with TRBD1. The V gene's germline CDR1 is MDHEN and CDR2 SYDVKM. Trimming at V came to 6 bases and at J to 9 bases, leaving 11 bases not matched to a gene. This CDR3 is 14 amino acids long. As DNA, the CDR3 is TGTGCCAGCAGAGAAAACAGGGGCCGGGGTGAGCAGTTCTTC. Its translation: CASRENRGRGEQFF.

This chain connects TRBV7-8 to TRBJ1-2, with 8 bases lining up with TRBD1. After removal of 0 bases from V and 4 bases from J, the junction contained 4 bases not matched to a gene. This CDR3 is built from 15 residues. CDR1 is SGHVS and CDR2 is FQNEAQ in the germline V gene. The CDR3 nucleotides are TGTGCCAGCAGCTTAGCGTCAGGGGGCGGCTATGGCTACACCTTC. This sequence encodes CASSLASGGGYGYTF.

The chain carries TRBV9 and TRBJ1-1; D gene unclear. The CDR3 spans 16 residues. V dropped 0 bases and J dropped 0 bases, with 12 bases sitting between them. Germline CDR1 reads SGDLS; CDR2 reads YYNGEE. The chain's CDR3 is CASSVAGGYMNTEAFF. The CDR3 DNA follows: TGTGCCAGCAGCGTAGCTGGCGGATACATGAACACTGAAGCTTTCTTT.

CDR3 in amino acids: CASSYGGEAIYGYTF. In nucleotides, the CDR3 is TGTGCCAGCAGTTACGGGGGGGAGGCTATCTATGGCTACACCTTC. The V and J genes are TRBV6-6 and TRBJ1-2, with a weak D call TRBD1 (5 bases). Trimming shortened V by 2 bases and J by 4 bases, and 14 bases separated the two germline ends. Germline assignment: CDR1 MNHNY and CDR2 SVGAGI (reference sequence). The CDR3 spans 15 residues.

The rearrangement uses TRBV5-1 and TRBJ2-1; 16 bases agree with TRBD2. Germline V CDR1 and CDR2: SGHRS, YFSETQ. Trimming took 4 bases from V and 7 from J; bases not matched to a gene: 14. The CDR3 sequence is 19 residues long. CDR3 DNA sequence: TGCGCCAGCAGCGGGGGACTAGCGGGAGGGTCCCTGGGGGAAAATGAGCAGTTCTTC. Protein sequence: CASSGGLAGGSLGENEQFF. Together with reference TRBV5-1 and TRBJ2-1, the CDR3 gives the full variable domain: KAGVTQTPRYLIKTRGQQVTLSCSPISGHRSVSWYQQTPGQGLQFLFEYFSETQRNKGNFPGRFSGRQFSNSRSEMNVSTLELGDSALYLCASSGGLAGGSLGENEQFFGPGTRLTVL.

The V and J genes are TRBV11-2 and TRBJ1-3; 8 bases match TRBD1. The V and J ends lost 1 base and 6 bases, in that order; junction bases with no gene match: 5. The CDR3 totals 15 residues. Per germline, CDR1 SGHAT and CDR2 FQNNGV. CDR3 DNA: TGTGCCAGCAGCTTAGGGCCAGGGGGCGTAAACACCATATATTTT. Protein: CASSLGPGGVNTIYF.